This TCR beta chain came from a study of siplizumab effects on memory and regulatory T cells. Sequencing was performed with immunoSEQ multiplex PCR; in TCRdb, only in-frame clones are kept and a portion is missing. The sample includes approximately 82,000 clones, roughly 89% seen only once; the top ten take over 1.5%. CDR3 length equals 11 residues. V was cut by 2 bases and J by 4 bases, with 1 base left in between. The germline V gene has CDR1 SGHDT and CDR2 YYEEEE. The chain employs TRBV5-6 and TRBJ2-1; no clear D. The receptor comes from a human donor in good health. Sequencing used Tregs sorted from blood. CDR3 coding DNA: TGTGCCAGCAGCTTATACAATGAGCAGTTCTTC. Translation: CASSLYNEQFF.